Listed here are 16 T cell receptor beta chains from one sample, sequenced in a study of regulatory T cells in long-lasting Graves disease. iRepertoire HTBI primers and Arm-PCR of CDR3 regions built TCR beta libraries. TCRdb re-analysed the multiplex PCR reads in MiXCR, keeping a single row per CDR3 protein. The sample shows over 500,000 distinct CDR3 sequences, approximately 15% of them seen only once. Time point given: newly diagnosed GD, antithyroid drugs for less than 3 months. The TCR library used RNA extracted from PBMCs. The sample was also reused in another study, on T cells in Graves' hyperthyroidism and ophthalmopathy.

The sequencing here drew on peripheral blood mononuclear cells (PBMCs), taken at new diagnosis, from a patient treated with antithyroid drugs. The source of these receptors is a woman aged 30 to 39 with Graves disease.

The CDR3 DNA sequence: TGTGCCAGCTCACCGGGACTAGCGGGAGCCGGGGAGACCCAGTACTTC. Translating it yields CASSPGLAGAGETQYF. The chain uses TRBV18 and TRBJ2-5, with 14 bases identical to TRBD2. The V segment lost 3 bases and the J segment 5 bases; nucleotides outside the gene matches: 5. The germline CDR1 and CDR2 sequences are KGHSH and LQKENI. The CDR3 loop spans 16 amino acids.

This clonotype has at least ten counts. V gene TRBV28 combines with J gene TRBJ1-5, with 11 bases aligning to TRBD1. Germline V gives CDR1 MDHEN, CDR2 SYDVKM. The CDR3 is 15 residues long. V lost 6 bases to trimming and J lost 6 bases; unmatched junction nucleotides: 7. Written as DNA, the CDR3 is TGTGCCAGCAGGGGGGACAGGGGGTTTTCTCAGCCCCAGCATTTT. As protein: CASRGDRGFSQPQHF. Full variable domain (remainder filled in from reference TRBV28 and TRBJ1-5): DVKVTQSSRYLVKRTGEKVFLECVQDMDHENMFWYRQDPGLGLRLIYFSYDVKMKEKGDIPEGYSVSREKKERFSLILESASTNQTSMYLCASRGDRGFSQPQHFGDGTRLSIL.

This clonotype was detected many times. The CDR3 spells CASSLWAGPEGAFF. As DNA, the CDR3 is TGTGCCAGCAGCTTATGGGCGGGTCCCGAGGGAGCTTTCTTT. The chain couples TRBV7-3 to TRBJ1-1; no firm D call. This CDR3 is 14 amino acids long. Per germline, CDR1 SGHTA and CDR2 FQGTGA. V gave up 2 bases and J gave up 10 bases, with 17 bases separating them.

This clonotype was counted a few times. The conserved phenylalanine or tryptophan normally closing the CDR3 is absent here, so this likely arose from a read error. The rearrangement links TRBV6-4 to TRBJ2-7; TRBD2 aligns across 9 bases. Germline CDR1 and CDR2: MRHNA and SNTAGT. CDR3 length: 14 residues. V was pared by 8 bases and J by 3 bases, with 8 bases of the junction left unmatched. In DNA, the CDR3 is TGTGCCAGCCGGACTAGCGATTTGCACTACGAGCAGTACTCC. Translating gives CASRTSDLHYEQYS.

This clonotype was picked up many times. In nucleotides, the CDR3 is TGTGCCAGCACCCTGGGGCGAATTAGGTTCCTCTACGAGCAGTACTTC. This translates into CASTLGRIRFLYEQYF. The rearrangement uses TRBV28 and TRBJ2-7, with D maybe TRBD1 (5 bases). In germline, CDR1 is MDHEN, CDR2 SYDVKM. The CDR3 extends over 16 amino acids. With 7 bases removed from V and 3 bases from J, the gap between germline ends came to 22 bases.

This clonotype has a handful of counts. The chain carries TRBV7-3 and TRBJ2-3, with D possibly being TRBD1 or TRBD2 (5 bases each). The CDR3 totals 15 residues. Trimming removed 3 bases at V and 4 bases at J, with 14 bases between. CDR1 and CDR2 (germline): SGHTA, FQGTGA. The CDR3 nucleotides are TGTGCCAGCAGCTTCTCTTGGGGGAGCTCAGATACGCAGTATTTT. This codes for CASSFSWGSSDTQYF.

This clonotype appeared a few times. V usage is TRBV6-5 and J usage is TRBJ1-6, with a tentative D call TRBD1 (6 bases). The CDR3 spans 15 residues. Germline V gene data show CDR1 as MNHEY and CDR2 as SVGAGI. V was clipped by 4 bases and J by 6 bases, with 13 bases between them. CDR3 amino acids: CASSSQGSINSPLHF. Written as DNA, the CDR3 is TGTGCCAGCAGTTCCCAGGGGTCTATTAATTCACCCCTCCACTTT.

The chain recombines TRBV29-1 with TRBJ1-1; no clear D gene. The CDR3 runs to 12 residues. V lost 3 bases and J lost 1, with 6 bases in between. Germline V gene sequence: CDR1 SQVTM, CDR2 ANQGSEA. Here the CDR3 reads CSVDRANTEAFF. The CDR3 DNA sequence: TGCAGCGTTGACCGAGCGAACACTGAAGCTTTCTTT.

This clonotype appeared many times. V gene TRBV6-2 or TRBV6-3 combines with J gene TRBJ2-3, with 7 bases that match TRBD2. The CDR3 length is 16 residues. Germline-derived CDR1 and CDR2 are MNHEY and SVGEGT. Trimming at V came to 5 bases and at J to 4 bases, leaving 12 bases not matched to a gene. The CDR3 sequence: CASSEALTAGPDTQYF. Written as DNA, the CDR3 is TGTGCCAGCAGTGAAGCCTTAACAGCGGGACCAGATACGCAGTATTTT.

This clonotype was seen repeatedly, ten times or more. The CDR3 region has the DNA TGCAGTGCTAGAGTGGACTCTAAGCAGGCTGGCTACACCTTC. Translation: CSARVDSKQAGYTF. The chain recombines TRBV20-1 with TRBJ1-2; D call uncertain. This CDR3 comprises 14 residues. From germline, CDR1 is DFQATT and CDR2 SNEGSKA (reference sequence). With 1 base removed from V and 7 bases from J, the gap between germline ends came to 16 bases.

The chain has TRBV3-1 and TRBJ1-5; D unresolved. This CDR3 region has 14 residues. Per germline, CDR1 LGHDT and CDR2 YNNKEL (reference sequence). Trimming shortened V by 2 bases and J by 4 bases, and 9 bases separated the two germline ends. DNA for the CDR3: TGTGCCAGCAGCCAAAAGTTTGAGAATCAGCCCCAGCATTTT. This gives the protein CASSQKFENQPQHF.

The chain has TRBV25-1 and TRBJ2-1; perhaps TRBD2 as D (5 bases). The CDR3 has 15 residues. Germline V gene data show CDR1 as MGHDK and CDR2 as SYGVNS. The V and J ends lost 2 bases and 2 bases respectively, with 10 bases between them. DNA for the CDR3: TGTGCCAGCAGTGAAACTAGGATCGCCTACAATGAGCAGTTCTTC. Amino acid sequence: CASSETRIAYNEQFF.

This clonotype was counted many times. The chain carries TRBV2 and TRBJ1-1; D might be TRBD1 (5 bases). The CDR3 contains 14 residues. V was shortened by 6 bases and J by 5 bases, with 16 bases between the two germline ends. Germline loops: CDR1 SNHLY, CDR2 FYNNEI. The CDR3 here is CASRGQGFWTEAFF. The DNA for the CDR3 is TGTGCCAGCAGGGGGCAGGGTTTTTGGACTGAAGCTTTCTTT.

This clonotype has only a few counts. The V call is TRBV20-1, the J call TRBJ1-1, with D possibly TRBD1 on 5 matching bases. The CDR3 extends over 13 amino acids. The V and J ends lost 2 bases and 1 base respectively, with 8 bases between them. Germline V lookup: CDR1 DFQATT, CDR2 SNEGSKA (reference sequence). The CDR3 spells CSARFQGNTEAFF. Written as DNA, the CDR3 is TGCAGTGCTAGATTTCAGGGGAACACTGAAGCTTTCTTT.

Worth noting for this clonotype: A read error is the likely source, as a far larger clone sits one nucleotide away. The V and J genes are TRBV7-8 and TRBJ2-1; 10 positions match TRBD1. The length of the CDR3 is 14 residues. Germline loops: CDR1 SGHVS, CDR2 FQNEAQ. V shed 8 bases, J shed 8 bases, and the junction held 9 bases outside the gene matches. The CDR3: CASGQDRGKDEQFF. Written as DNA, the CDR3 is TGTGCCAGCGGGCAGGACAGGGGGAAGGATGAGCAGTTCTTC.

This clonotype was found a few times. This chain uses TRBV7-3 with TRBJ2-5, with 11 bases identical to TRBD2. The CDR3 contains 15 residues. V dropped 5 bases and J dropped 1; count of bases not matched to a gene: 3. Looked up from germline, CDR1 is SGHTA and CDR2 is FQGTGA. CDR3 sequence reads: CASSGTSGPQETQYF. In DNA, the CDR3 is TGTGCCAGCAGCGGGACTAGCGGCCCCCAAGAGACCCAGTACTTC. The full variable domain, completed using reference TRBV7-3 and TRBJ2-5, is GAGVSQTPSNKVTEKGKYVELRCDPISGHTALYWYRQSLGQGPEFLIYFQGTGAADDSGLPNDRFFAVRPEGSVSTLKIQRTERGDSAVYLCASSGTSGPQETQYFGPGTRLLVL.